These 25 T cell receptor beta chains were all obtained from the same sample, sequenced in a study of T cells after yellow fever vaccination. TCRdb ran MiXCR on the 5' RACE reads and lists one entry per CDR3 protein. In the table there are 250,000 to 300,000 distinct CDR3 sequences, roughly 13% of which are singletons. This specimen was CD4+ T cells sorted from PBMCs, taken 45 days after the yellow fever booster vaccination. The receptors were gathered from a man younger than 45 who received the YFV17D yellow fever vaccine.

This clonotype was detected only a few times. V and J are TRBV12-3 or TRBV12-4 and TRBJ2-6; D ambiguous. With 7 bases removed from V and 0 bases from J, the gap between germline ends came to 10 bases. This CDR3 has 15 amino acids. Written as DNA, the CDR3 is TGTGCCAGCACTCGTGCGGCCTCTGGGGCCAACGTCCTGACTTTC. Amino acid sequence: CASTRAASGANVLTF.

The genes are TRBV29-1 and TRBJ2-3; 11 bases agree with TRBD2. Unmatched junction bases numbered 8, after V lost 7 bases and J lost 5 bases. This CDR3 is 14 amino acids long. Germline assignment: CDR1 SQVTM and CDR2 ANQGSEA. Written as DNA, the CDR3 is TGCAGCGCCACCGATAGCGGGAGGGAAGATACGCAGTATTTT. As protein: CSATDSGREDTQYF.

This clonotype has just a few counts. This chain uses TRBV6-1 with TRBJ2-7; a possible D gene is TRBD2 (5 bases). The V end lost 10 bases, the J end lost 0 bases, and 13 bases lay between the germline ends. The CDR3 has 13 amino acids. Germline-derived CDR1 and CDR2 are MNHNS and SASEGT. This CDR3 reads CATSSDLSYEQYF. CDR3 sequence (DNA): TGTGCCACAAGTAGCGACCTCTCCTACGAGCAGTACTTC.

The chain couples TRBV15 to TRBJ2-3; TRBD2 agrees at 11 bases. The CDR3 is made up of 16 amino acids. The germline gives CDR1 LNHNV, CDR2 YYDKDF (reference sequence). With 3 bases clipped from V and 3 bases from J, the junction kept 5 bases outside the gene matches. The DNA of the CDR3 is TGTGCCACCAGCAGGACTCTAGCGGGAGGAACAGATACGCAGTATTTT. This codes for CATSRTLAGGTDTQYF.

In its sample, this clonotype was seen a few times. Mismatch with germline at one junction end may stem from a read error. This rearrangement joins TRBV7-2 to TRBJ2-3; D is possibly TRBD2 (6 bases). CDR3 length: 11 residues. Germline assignment: CDR1 SGHTA and CDR2 FQGNSA. This CDR3 reads CASSLGGMVLF. CDR3 sequence (DNA): TGTGCCAGCAGCTTAGGCGGGATGGTTCTTTTT.

V usage is TRBV12-3 or TRBV12-4 and J usage is TRBJ2-6, with D unresolved. This CDR3 spans 14 amino acids. Trimming took off 3 bases at V and 4 bases at J, with 7 bases between the two ends. CDR3 loop: CASSFLGGANVLTF. The DNA for the CDR3 is TGTGCCAGCAGTTTCCTGGGAGGGGCCAACGTCCTGACTTTC.

This clonotype has a handful of counts. V usage is TRBV29-1 and J usage is TRBJ2-7; D is unresolved. Germline CDR1 is SQVTM and CDR2 is ANQGSEA. V was shortened by 1 base and J by 9 bases, with 13 bases between the two germline ends. CDR3 length: 12 amino acids. The CDR3 DNA is TGCAGCGTTGAAGGAACGGCACCTGGGCAGTACTTC. Its protein product is CSVEGTAPGQYF.

This sequence joins TRBV15 and TRBJ1-1; perhaps TRBD1 as D (6 bases). V lost 3 bases, J lost 10 bases, and 15 bases lay in between. The V gene's germline CDR1 is LNHNV and CDR2 YYDKDF (reference sequence). CDR3 size: 13 residues. The CDR3: CATSSRQAGIAFF. CDR3 nucleotides: TGTGCCACCAGCAGTAGACAGGCGGGAATAGCTTTCTTT. Looking up the rest from reference TRBV15 and TRBJ1-1 gives the full variable domain: DAMVIQNPRYQVTQFGKPVTLSCSQTLNHNVMYWYQQKSSQAPKLLFHYYDKDFNNEADTPDNFQSRRPNTSFCFLDIRSPGLGDTAMYLCATSSRQAGIAFFGQGTRLTVV.

This clonotype occurred a few times. J is TRBJ1-1 and V is TRBV7-8; 9 positions agree with TRBD1. The trim removed 0 bases at V and 5 bases at J, leaving 7 bases unmatched. The CDR3 spans 16 residues. Germline assignment: CDR1 SGHVS and CDR2 FQNEAQ. The CDR3 DNA sequence: TGTGCCAGCAGCTTAGCCCCGACAGGGGGTGGTACTGAAGCTTTCTTT. As protein: CASSLAPTGGGTEAFF. The complete variable domain, with remaining parts taken from reference TRBV7-8 and TRBJ1-1, reads GAGVSQSPRYKVAKRGQDVALRCDPISGHVSLFWYQQALGQGPEFLTYFQNEAQLDKSGLPSDRFFAERPEGSVSTLKIQRTQQEDSAVYLCASSLAPTGGGTEAFFGQGTRLTVV.

The V and J genes are TRBV5-1 and TRBJ1-1; D possibly corresponds to TRBD1 (6 bases). The CDR3 totals 14 residues. Trimming stripped 3 bases from V and 8 bases from J, with 17 bases between. CDR1 and CDR2 from the germline V gene are SGHRS and YFSETQ. The CDR3 protein is CASSWAVQGSEAFF. The CDR3, as DNA: TGCGCCAGCAGCTGGGCTGTACAGGGATCCGAAGCTTTCTTT.

The gene calls are TRBV10-3 and TRBJ1-2, with D maybe TRBD1 (5 bases). CDR1 is ENHRY, CDR2 SYGVKD, per germline. V shed 2 bases and J shed 2 bases, with 9 bases lying between them. This CDR3 comprises 14 residues. The CDR3 spells CAISERGGNYGYTF. For the CDR3, the DNA is TGTGCCATCAGTGAGAGGGGTGGGAACTATGGCTACACCTTC.

This clonotype was counted a few times. The V call is TRBV19, the J call TRBJ2-4, with D uncertain. The CDR3 consists of 13 residues. From germline, CDR1 is LNHDA and CDR2 SQIVND (reference sequence). CDR3 in DNA: TGTGCGTCCTCAGGCCCAGACAAAAACATTCAGTACTTC. The encoded protein is CASSGPDKNIQYF.

A few counts support this clonotype. This rearrangement joins TRBV5-1 to TRBJ1-4; 7 bases are a match to TRBD1. Germline lookup yields CDR1 SGHRS and CDR2 YFSETQ. V dropped 10 bases and J dropped 5; count of bases not matched to a gene: 17. The CDR3 spans 16 residues. CDR3 nucleotide sequence: TGCGCCGCCGGAGGGGACAGAATTCCCGAGAATGAAAAACTGTTTTTT. Translating gives CAAGGDRIPENEKLFF.

The V and J genes are TRBV7-9 and TRBJ1-4, with a weak D call TRBD1 (6 bases). V was trimmed by 4 bases and J by 1 base, leaving 10 bases between them. The CDR3 is 15 residues long. Looked up from germline, CDR1 is SEHNR and CDR2 is FQNEAQ (reference sequence). Here the CDR3 DNA reads TGTGCCAGCAGCTCCCGACAGGAAACTAATGAAAAACTGTTTTTT. Its translation is CASSSRQETNEKLFF.

J is TRBJ2-4 and V is TRBV10-3, with a possible D match to TRBD1 (6 bases). Germline V gene data show CDR1 as ENHRY and CDR2 as SYGVKD. The CDR3 is 15 residues long. The V end was cut by 0 bases, the J end by 5 bases, with 11 bases between. The CDR3 nucleotides read TGTGCCATCAGTGAGTCGGGCAGGGGACAAAACATTCAGTACTTC. This encodes CAISESGRGQNIQYF.

The chain joins TRBV6-2 or TRBV6-3 to TRBJ2-7; D is ambiguous. Germline CDR1 MNHEY, CDR2 SVGEGT. Trimming took 0 bases from V and 7 from J, leaving 7 bases between them. The CDR3 extends over 12 amino acids. This CDR3 reads CASSYSAGEQYF. The CDR3 nucleotides read TGTGCCAGCAGTTACTCGGCTGGAGAGCAGTACTTC.

V usage is TRBV12-3 or TRBV12-4 and J usage is TRBJ2-7, with D possibly being TRBD2 (7 bases). This CDR3 has 14 residues. V lost 10 bases and J lost 5, with 21 bases in between. As DNA, the CDR3 is TGTGCCACCAGCCTGGGGGGGCGCGGGGACGAGCAGTACTTC. Translation gives CATSLGGRGDEQYF.

The table lists this clonotype with a few counts. V usage is TRBV4-3 and J usage is TRBJ2-7; TRBD2 agrees at 9 bases. Per the germline V gene, CDR1 is LGHNA and CDR2 is YSLEER. The CDR3 sequence is 14 residues long. Trimming cost V 0 bases and J 7 bases; bases outside gene matches: 4. The CDR3 protein is CASSQEGLAGEQYF. The CDR3 DNA follows: TGCGCCAGCAGCCAAGAAGGTCTAGCGGGAGAGCAGTACTTC.

J is TRBJ2-1 and V is TRBV6-2 or TRBV6-3; 12 bases agree with TRBD2. CDR1 is MNHEY, CDR2 SVGEGT, per germline. This CDR3 has 17 residues. After removal of 6 bases from V and 5 bases from J, the junction contained 11 bases not matched to a gene. In DNA form, the CDR3 reads TGTGCCAGCAGCCCCGTACCGAGACTAGCGGGAGACAATGAGCAGTTCTTC. Translated, it gives CASSPVPRLAGDNEQFF.

The genes are TRBV7-2 and TRBJ2-1; D is perhaps TRBD2 (6 bases). Germline V lookup: CDR1 SGHTA, CDR2 FQGNSA. The germline V and J ends were trimmed by 4 bases and 6 bases, with 13 bases remaining between them. This CDR3 spans 14 amino acids. CDR3 loop: CASSSGLSINEQFF. The CDR3 DNA reads TGTGCCAGCAGCTCGGGACTGTCTATCAATGAGCAGTTCTTC. The full variable domain, rest sourced from reference TRBV7-2 and TRBJ2-1, is GAGVSQSPSNKVTEKGKDVELRCDPISGHTALYWYRQSLGQGLEFLIYFQGNSAPDKSGLPSDRFSAERTGGSVSTLTIQRTQQEDSAVYLCASSSGLSINEQFFGPGTRLTVL.

This clonotype was recorded a few times. The V call is TRBV20-1, the J call TRBJ2-7; 7 positions agree with TRBD2. The CDR3 sequence is 15 residues long. Germline-derived CDR1 and CDR2 are DFQATT and SNEGSKA (reference sequence). The J segment lost 1 base and the V segment lost 0 bases, leaving 6 bases of the junction unmatched. The CDR3 sequence is CSARDVIAGSYEQYF. The CDR3 bases are TGCAGTGCTAGAGATGTAATAGCGGGTTCCTACGAGCAGTACTTC.

The rearrangement uses TRBV6-1 and TRBJ2-7; a weak D match, TRBD1 (6 bases). V lost 6 bases and J lost 3, with 15 bases in between. This CDR3 is 14 amino acids long. Germline V gene sequence: CDR1 MNHNS, CDR2 SASEGT. The CDR3 coding sequence is TGTGCCAGCAGGTCCGGAACAGGGTACTACGAGCAGTACTTC. This codes for CASRSGTGYYEQYF.

This clonotype was picked up a small number of times. This rearrangement joins TRBV15 to TRBJ2-7; 10 bases match TRBD2. The CDR3 consists of 14 residues. Germline trimming cut 2 bases from V and 2 bases from J; bases unmatched to any gene: 0. The germline V gene has CDR1 LNHNV and CDR2 YYDKDF (reference sequence). The CDR3 DNA follows: TGTGCCACCAGCAGACTAGCGGGAGCCTACGAGCAGTACTTC. Protein: CATSRLAGAYEQYF.

V usage is TRBV5-1 and J usage is TRBJ2-7, with 7 nucleotides matching TRBD1. CDR1 is SGHRS, CDR2 YFSETQ, per germline. The CDR3 totals 15 residues. Losses at the gene ends were 0 bases for V and 5 bases for J; bases not matched to a gene: 8. CDR3 residues: CASSLGDSLGDEQYF. The CDR3 region has the DNA TGCGCCAGCAGCTTGGGGGACAGCCTGGGGGACGAGCAGTACTTC.

About this clonotype itself: A much larger clone lies a single base off, so this may be a read error. V is TRBV9 and J is TRBJ2-5, with a possible D match to TRBD2 (6 bases). The V end was cut by 5 bases, the J end by 3 bases, with 20 bases between. CDR1 and CDR2 from the germline V gene are SGDLS and YYNGEE. The CDR3 covers 16 residues. The CDR3 is CASRVPSAMREETQYF. CDR3 nucleotide sequence: TGTGCCAGCAGAGTTCCTAGCGCGATGCGAGAAGAGACCCAGTACTTC.